This TCR beta chain was found in a study of siplizumab effects on memory and regulatory T cells. Study observations and caveats: Reactions containing siplizumab showed mappable alloreactive CD4+ clones averaging approximately 73% Treg-derived, versus around 25% in controls. A major contribution to the alloresponse seemed to be made by naive T cells, which seemed more diverse than memory cells.

Of note for this clone: Its antigen remains unidentified.

Clones were read by immunoSEQ multiplex PCR, and TCRdb kept only the in-frame ones, dropping some. This sample has 110,000 or so clones, with approximately 94% found just once. This TCR derives from a human donor in good health. What was sequenced was CD4+ T cells sorted from blood.

Written as DNA, the CDR3 is TGTGCCTGGAGTGTTGAGGAGTTAACGGAGCAGTACTTC. The encoded protein is CAWSVEELTEQYF. The genes are TRBV30 and TRBJ2-7; D gene unclear. CDR3 length: 13 residues. CDR1 GTSNPN and CDR2 SVGIG come from the germline V gene (reference sequence). V gave up 0 bases and J gave up 7 bases, with 13 bases separating them.